The sample holds a few counts of the clone carrying this T cell receptor (beta chain). The data were taken from a study of blood T cell repertoires in COVID-19. Across the whole study: Collection of acute and convalescent COVID-19 samples took place in the United States, Italy and Spain. From T cells, B-cell-depleted T cells, or PBMCs came the material, which was cDNA or gDNA.

Authors' methods: Scientists estimated how many nucleated cells there were by amplifying reference gene primers. Data came from immunoSEQ multiplex PCR; TCRdb stores just in-frame clones and leaves some out. V and J calls and clone size are those listed in that table; D and trimming were worked out from the DNA. The table lists about 88,000 clones, 80% to 90% of them singletons. Germline CDR1 is MNHEY and CDR2 is SVGAGI. The CDR3 covers 14 residues. The V gene end was trimmed by 11 bases and the J gene end by 9 bases; junction bases not matched to a gene: 16. The receptor comes from an elderly woman with active COVID-19. The chain has TRBV6-5 and TRBJ2-1; 7 bases line up with TRBD2. Material for sequencing was peripheral blood. The CDR3 DNA sequence: TGTGCCGGCGCTGGGGCGGGAGCTTTCGCTGAGCAGTTCTTC. As protein: CAGAGAGAFAEQFF.